This T cell receptor (beta chain) appears in the sequencing data of a study of blood T cell repertoires in COVID-19. V gave up 8 bases and J gave up 4 bases; unmatched junction bases: 8. This CDR3 spans 14 amino acids. Germline CDR1 reads WSHSY; CDR2 reads SAAADI. This clone was detected only once. The repertoire was sequenced with immunoSEQ multiplex PCR; TCRdb's copy has only in-frame clones and lacks some. The repertoire consists of around 310,000 clones, with approximately 92% occurring once and the leading ten covering approximately 7.5%. The sequencing input was peripheral blood. This sequence joins TRBV10-2 and TRBJ2-7; 10 bases align to TRBD1. The TCR was taken from a woman aged 30 to 39 with COVID-19, enrolled during active disease. The CDR3 here is CASGGTGETYEQYF. DNA of the CDR3: TGCGCCAGCGGAGGGACAGGGGAGACTTACGAGCAGTACTTC.